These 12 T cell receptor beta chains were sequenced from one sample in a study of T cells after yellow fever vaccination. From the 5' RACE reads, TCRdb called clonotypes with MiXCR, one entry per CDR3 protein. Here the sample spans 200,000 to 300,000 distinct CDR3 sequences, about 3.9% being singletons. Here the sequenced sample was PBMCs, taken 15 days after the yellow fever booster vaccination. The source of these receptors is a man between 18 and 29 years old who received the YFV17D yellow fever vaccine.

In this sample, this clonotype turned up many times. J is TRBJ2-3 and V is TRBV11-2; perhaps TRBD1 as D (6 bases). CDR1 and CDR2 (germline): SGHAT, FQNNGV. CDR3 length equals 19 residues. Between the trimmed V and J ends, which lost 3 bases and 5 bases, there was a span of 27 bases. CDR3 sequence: CASSFSGYPGHPTGDTQYF. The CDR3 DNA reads TGTGCCAGCAGCTTCAGCGGCTATCCGGGACACCCGACGGGAGATACGCAGTATTTT.

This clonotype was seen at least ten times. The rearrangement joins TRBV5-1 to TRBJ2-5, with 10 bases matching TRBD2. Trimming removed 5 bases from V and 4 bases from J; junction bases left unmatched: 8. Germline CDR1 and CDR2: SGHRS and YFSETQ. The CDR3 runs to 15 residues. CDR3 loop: CASRRTSGVGETQYF. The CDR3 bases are TGCGCCAGCAGACGAACTAGCGGGGTGGGAGAGACCCAGTACTTC.

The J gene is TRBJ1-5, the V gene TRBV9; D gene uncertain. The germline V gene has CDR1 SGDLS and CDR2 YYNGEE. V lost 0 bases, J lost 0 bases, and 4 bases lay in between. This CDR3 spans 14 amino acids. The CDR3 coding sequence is TGTGCCAGCAGCGTAGGGGCTAGCAATCAGCCCCAGCATTTT. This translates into CASSVGASNQPQHF.

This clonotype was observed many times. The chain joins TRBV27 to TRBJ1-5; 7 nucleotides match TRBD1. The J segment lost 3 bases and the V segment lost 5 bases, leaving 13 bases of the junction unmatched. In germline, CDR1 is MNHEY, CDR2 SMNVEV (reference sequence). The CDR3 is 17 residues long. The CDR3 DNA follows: TGTGCCAGCAGTCCCGGACAGGCCCTCGTCCCCAATCAGCCCCAGCATTTT. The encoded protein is CASSPGQALVPNQPQHF.

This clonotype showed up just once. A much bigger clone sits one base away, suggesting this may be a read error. This chain's CDR3 is CASSPAGPGDILYF. The CDR3 DNA reads as TGCGCCAGCAGCCCGGCAGGTCCGGGAGACATTCTGTACTTC. The rearrangement joins TRBV5-1 to TRBJ2-4; TRBD2 might be the D (6 bases). The CDR3 sequence is 14 residues long. Germline loops: CDR1 SGHRS, CDR2 YFSETQ.

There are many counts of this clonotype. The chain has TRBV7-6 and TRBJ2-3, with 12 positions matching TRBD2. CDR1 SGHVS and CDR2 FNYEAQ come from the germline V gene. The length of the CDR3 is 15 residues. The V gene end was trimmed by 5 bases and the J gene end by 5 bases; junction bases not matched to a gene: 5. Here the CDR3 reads CASSNGLAGRDTQYF. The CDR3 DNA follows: TGTGCCAGCAGCAACGGACTAGCGGGGAGAGATACGCAGTATTTT. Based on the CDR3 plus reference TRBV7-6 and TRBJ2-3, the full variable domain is GAGVSQSPRYKVTKRGQDVALRCDPISGHVSLYWYRQALGQGPEFLTYFNYEAQQDKSGLPNDRFSAERPEGSISTLTIQRTEQRDSAMYRCASSNGLAGRDTQYFGPGTRLTVL.

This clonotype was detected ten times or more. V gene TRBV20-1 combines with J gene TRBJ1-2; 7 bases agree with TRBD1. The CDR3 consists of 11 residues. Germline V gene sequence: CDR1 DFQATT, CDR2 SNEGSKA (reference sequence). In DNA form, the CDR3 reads TGCAGGGTGGAGGGGGCTTCTGGCTACACCTTC. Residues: CRVEGASGYTF.

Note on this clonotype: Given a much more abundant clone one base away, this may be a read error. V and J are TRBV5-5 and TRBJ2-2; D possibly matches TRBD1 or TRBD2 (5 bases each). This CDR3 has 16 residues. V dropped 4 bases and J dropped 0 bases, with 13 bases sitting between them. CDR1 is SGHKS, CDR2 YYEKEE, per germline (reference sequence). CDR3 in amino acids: CASSGAGSTNTGELFF. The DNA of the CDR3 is TGTGCCAGCAGCGGGGCGGGCAGTACGAACACCGGGGAGCTGTTTTTT.

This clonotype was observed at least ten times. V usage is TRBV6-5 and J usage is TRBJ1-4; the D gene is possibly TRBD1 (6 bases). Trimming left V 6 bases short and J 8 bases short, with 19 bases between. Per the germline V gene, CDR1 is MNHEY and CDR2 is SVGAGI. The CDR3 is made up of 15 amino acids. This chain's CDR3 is CASSRQTDTGEKLFF. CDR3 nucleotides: TGTGCCAGCAGCCGACAGACAGACACAGGGGAAAAACTGTTTTTT.

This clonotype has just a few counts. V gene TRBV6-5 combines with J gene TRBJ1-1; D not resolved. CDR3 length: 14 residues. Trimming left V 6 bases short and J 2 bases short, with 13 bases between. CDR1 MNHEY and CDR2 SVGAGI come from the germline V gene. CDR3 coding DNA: TGTGCCAGCAGGGGAGGGTCCCATAACACTGAAGCTTTCTTT. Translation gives CASRGGSHNTEAFF.

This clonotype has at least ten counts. The CDR3, as DNA: TGTGCCAGCAGCAATGACAGGGAGTATAATGAAAAACTGTTTTTT. The encoded protein is CASSNDREYNEKLFF. The chain carries TRBV7-9 and TRBJ1-4; 7 bases line up with TRBD1. The V gene end was trimmed by 5 bases and the J gene end by 4 bases; junction bases not matched to a gene: 7. The length of the CDR3 is 15 residues. The germline gives CDR1 SEHNR, CDR2 FQNEAQ (reference sequence).

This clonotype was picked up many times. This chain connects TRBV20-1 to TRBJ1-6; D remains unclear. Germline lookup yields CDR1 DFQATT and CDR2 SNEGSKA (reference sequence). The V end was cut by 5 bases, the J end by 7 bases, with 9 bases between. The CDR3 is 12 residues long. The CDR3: CSAGRANSPLHF. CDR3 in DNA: TGCAGTGCTGGTCGGGCGAATTCACCCCTCCACTTT.